Below, 20 T cell receptor beta chains from the same sample are listed, as sequenced in a study of PD-1 blockade in classical Hodgkin lymphoma. All patients experienced relapse after autologous stem cell transplantation, and brentuximab vedotin exposure was variable. Repertoires were generated with immunoSEQ multiplex PCR, while TCRdb's copy carries only in-frame clones and drops some. The sample has tens of thousands of clones, over 60% seen once. The specimen comprised peripheral blood mononuclear cells (PBMCs), sampled before the second cycle of nivolumab. These receptors all stem from a human donor with classical Hodgkin lymphoma.

The chain uses TRBV5-3 and TRBJ2-2, with 9 bases fitting TRBD2. TRBV5-3 is sorted into the ORF group, with uncertain function. V dropped 1 base and J dropped 2; count of bases not matched to a gene: 3. This CDR3 region has 16 residues. CDR3 sequence (DNA): TGTGCCAGAAGCTTGTTAGCGGGAGTAAACACCGGGGAGCTGTTTTTT. This codes for CARSLLAGVNTGELFF.

This chain connects TRBV15 to TRBJ2-1, with a tentative D call TRBD1 (5 bases). V was clipped by 5 bases and J by 5 bases, with 13 bases between them. From germline, CDR1 is LNHNV and CDR2 YYDKDF (reference sequence). The CDR3 length is 14 residues. The CDR3 DNA is TGTGCCACCAGCCCTCACAACAGGAACAATGAGCAGTTCTTC. Its translation: CATSPHNRNNEQFF.

This rearrangement joins TRBV27 to TRBJ2-7, with D perhaps matching TRBD2 (6 bases). The germline V and J ends were trimmed by 0 bases and 6 bases, with 9 bases remaining between them. Germline CDR1 and CDR2: MNHEY and SMNVEV (reference sequence). The CDR3 is made up of 13 amino acids. The CDR3 loop reads CASSLSGGREQYF. The CDR3 nucleotides read TGTGCCAGCAGTTTATCAGGAGGGCGCGAGCAGTACTTC.

The DNA of the CDR3 is TGTGCCAGCAGCTCCGGACTAGCGGGTACCCAAGAGACCCAGTACTTC. Its protein product is CASSSGLAGTQETQYF. This sequence joins TRBV7-3 and TRBJ2-5; 11 bases fit TRBD2. This CDR3 is 16 amino acids long. V lost 4 bases to trimming and J lost 1 base; unmatched junction nucleotides: 5. From germline, CDR1 is SGHTA and CDR2 FQGTGA.

The rearrangement joins TRBV11-2 to TRBJ2-4, with D possibly being TRBD1 (6 bases). Germline CDR1 SGHAT, CDR2 FQNNGV. The CDR3 spans 16 residues. V dropped 5 bases and J dropped 0 bases, with 14 bases sitting between them. CDR3 region: CASSPTRQVAKNIQYF. The CDR3 DNA reads TGTGCCAGCAGCCCGACCCGACAGGTAGCCAAAAACATTCAGTACTTC.

This clone was counted once. Mismatch with germline at one junction end may stem from a read error. Other nucleotide sequences in the sample specify the same CDR3. V and J are TRBV23-1 and TRBJ1-5, with D unresolved. TRBV23-1 is marked as an open reading frame, function uncertain. The CDR3 has 15 residues. In DNA, the CDR3 is TGCGCTAGCAGTCAATCCCGGCGGGGAAATCAGCCCCAGCATTTT. Translation gives CASSQSRRGNQPQHF.

The chain uses TRBV5-1 and TRBJ1-2, with a possible D match to TRBD1 (5 bases). Trimming stripped 3 bases from V and 1 base from J, with 10 bases between. The CDR3 is made up of 14 amino acids. The V gene's germline CDR1 is SGHRS and CDR2 YFSETQ. The CDR3 DNA sequence: TGCGCCAGCAGCTCCCGGGACGGTAACTATGGCTACACCTTC. It codes for CASSSRDGNYGYTF.

V and J are TRBV27 and TRBJ2-3; a possible D gene is TRBD2 (6 bases). Germline lookup yields CDR1 MNHEY and CDR2 SMNVEV (reference sequence). V lost 3 bases, J lost 1 base, and 8 bases lay in between. The CDR3 extends over 14 amino acids. CDR3 nucleotides: TGTGCCAGCAGTTTTTCGGGGGGCACAGATACGCAGTATTTT. It is translated as CASSFSGGTDTQYF.

The CDR3 reads CASSLDRESGNTIYF. The CDR3 DNA follows: TGTGCCAGCAGCCTCGACAGGGAGTCTGGAAACACCATATATTTT. V is TRBV6-5 and J is TRBJ1-3, with 7 bases identical to TRBD1. V dropped 6 bases and J dropped 1; count of bases not matched to a gene: 6. Germline CDR1 reads MNHEY; CDR2 reads SVGAGI. The CDR3 has 15 residues.

This clone was counted a few times. This chain connects TRBV18 to TRBJ1-1, with D possibly matching TRBD1 (5 bases). CDR1 and CDR2 (germline): KGHSH, LQKENI. This CDR3 contains 17 residues. V was cut by 0 bases and J by 2 bases, with 16 bases left in between. The CDR3 here is CASSPPFPGTTNTEAFF. CDR3 sequence (DNA): TGTGCCAGCTCACCACCATTTCCAGGGACTACCAACACTGAAGCTTTCTTT.

This clone was observed a single time. The rearrangement uses TRBV11-2 and TRBJ1-2, with 8 nucleotides matching TRBD1. This CDR3 has 14 residues. Germline values: CDR1 SGHAT, CDR2 FQNNGV. J lost 7 bases, V lost 8 bases, and 12 bases had no gene match. The CDR3 protein is CASGTGGMKGGYTF. For the CDR3, the DNA is TGTGCCAGCGGCACAGGGGGGATGAAGGGTGGCTACACCTTC. The full variable domain, rest sourced from reference TRBV11-2 and TRBJ1-2, is EAGVAQSPRYKIIEKRQSVAFWCNPISGHATLYWYQQILGQGPKLLIQFQNNGVVDDSQLPKDRFSAERLKGVDSTLKIQPAKLEDSAVYLCASGTGGMKGGYTFGSGTRLTVV.

This chain connects TRBV19 to TRBJ2-2; TRBD2 matches at 8 bases. This CDR3 spans 15 amino acids. V lost 7 bases and J lost 2; bases outside the gene matches: 6. Germline V lookup: CDR1 LNHDA, CDR2 SQIVND (reference sequence). CDR3 residues: CASTAGGLNTGELFF. The DNA of the CDR3 is TGTGCCAGTACCGCGGGAGGCCTAAACACCGGGGAGCTGTTTTTT.

This clone was seen a handful of times. The chain joins TRBV7-6 to TRBJ2-5, with TRBD1 identical over 8 bases. The germline CDR1 and CDR2 sequences are SGHVS and FNYEAQ. The junction had 5 bases not matched to a gene; V was cut back by 5 bases and J by 3 bases. CDR3 size: 14 residues. The CDR3 reads CASSTGQGEETQYF. The CDR3 DNA sequence: TGTGCCAGCAGCACAGGACAGGGCGAAGAGACCCAGTACTTC. Supplemented by reference TRBV7-6 and TRBJ2-5, the full variable domain reads GAGVSQSPRYKVTKRGQDVALRCDPISGHVSLYWYRQALGQGPEFLTYFNYEAQQDKSGLPNDRFSAERPEGSISTLTIQRTEQRDSAMYRCASSTGQGEETQYFGPGTRLLVL.

The rearrangement links TRBV6-1 to TRBJ1-1, with 12 bases identical to TRBD1. Germline values: CDR1 MNHNS, CDR2 SASEGT. The ends lost 6 bases at V and 5 bases at J; junction bases unmatched: 7. This CDR3 has 15 residues. The CDR3 region has the DNA TGTGCCAGCAGGGGGACAGGGGGCAGAGGGACTGAAGCTTTCTTT. Protein: CASRGTGGRGTEAFF.

This clone has only one observation. This chain joins TRBV9 and TRBJ2-3; D gene unclear. CDR3 size: 18 residues. Germline CDR1 SGDLS, CDR2 YYNGEE. The germline V and J ends were trimmed by 0 bases and 0 bases, with 17 bases remaining between them. This chain's CDR3 is CASSVELLDAFSTDTQYF. For the CDR3, the DNA is TGTGCCAGCAGCGTAGAGTTGCTCGACGCCTTTAGCACAGATACGCAGTATTTT.

This clone is classed as medium-sized. The chain uses TRBV6-5 and TRBJ2-7; 12 bases agree with TRBD2. This CDR3 has 14 residues. Trimming at V came to 5 bases and at J to 4 bases, leaving 3 bases not matched to a gene. In germline, CDR1 is MNHEY, CDR2 SVGAGI. This chain's CDR3 is CASSRGTSGYEQYF. CDR3 nucleotide sequence: TGTGCCAGCAGTAGGGGGACTAGCGGGTACGAGCAGTACTTC.

The chain employs TRBV28 and TRBJ2-2, with TRBD2 identical over 8 bases. The length of the CDR3 is 15 residues. Germline V CDR1 and CDR2: MDHEN, SYDVKM. Trimming took 10 bases from V and 2 from J; bases not matched to a gene: 9. The CDR3 sequence: CATAYSGINTGELFF. The CDR3 DNA reads TGTGCCACCGCCTATAGCGGGATCAACACCGGGGAGCTGTTTTTT.

The chain joins TRBV7-9 to TRBJ2-5; the match to TRBD1 covers 8 bases. CDR1 is SEHNR and CDR2 is FQNEAQ in the germline V gene (reference sequence). The CDR3 runs 15 residues. V trimming: 0 bases; J trimming: 2 bases; junction bases outside the gene matches: 2. Here the CDR3 DNA reads TGTGCCAGCAGCTTAGCGACAGGGGCACAAGAGACCCAGTACTTC. It yields the protein CASSLATGAQETQYF.

The chain uses TRBV19 and TRBJ2-7, with D perhaps TRBD2 (6 bases). The CDR3 has 15 amino acids. Germline CDR1 LNHDA, CDR2 SQIVND (reference sequence). V dropped 1 base and J dropped 7 bases, with 17 bases sitting between them. Written as DNA, the CDR3 is TGTGCCAGTAGTATAGTTTTTAGCGGAGCTACGGAGCAGTACTTC. As protein: CASSIVFSGATEQYF.

This clone was seen only a few times. The CDR3 nucleotides are TGTGCCAGTAGTTCTCGGCAGATAACAGATACGCAGTATTTT. This gives the protein CASSSRQITDTQYF. This chain joins TRBV19 and TRBJ2-3, with unresolved D. The CDR3 runs 14 residues. With 5 bases removed from V and 3 bases from J, the gap between germline ends came to 12 bases. CDR1 is LNHDA, CDR2 SQIVND, per germline (reference sequence). Looking up the rest from reference TRBV19 and TRBJ2-3 gives the full variable domain: DGGITQSPKYLFRKEGQNVTLSCEQNLNHDAMYWYRQDPGQGLRLIYYSQIVNDFQKGDIAEGYSVSREKKESFPLTVTSAQKNPTAFYLCASSSRQITDTQYFGPGTRLTVL.